These T cell receptor beta chains were read from a single sample in a study of CD8 T cells in Susac syndrome. MiXCR, applied by TCRdb to the immunoSEQ multiplex PCR reads, yields one record per CDR3 protein. The sample lists around 150,000 distinct CDR3 sequences; 95% were seen once. Sequencing used CD8+ T cells from PBMCs. Receptors originate from a human donor with Susac syndrome. CDR3s include the opening cysteine and the closing phenylalanine or tryptophan. The order of the fields is J gene, clone size, D gene, V gene, CDR3 protein, CDR3 DNA. A D gene is named only where the DNA matches it firmly. Clone size is given for some rows only: seen once, a few or many times, or a class if the clone is expanded.

J: TRBJ1-1
size: .
D: TRBD1
V: TRBV10-3
CDR3: CAISAGGENTEAFF
DNA: TGTGCCATCAGTGCAGGGGGCGAGAACACTGAAGCTTTCTTT

J: TRBJ2-3
size: .
D: TRBD2
V: TRBV9
CDR3: CASSGTSGKDTQYF
DNA: TGTGCCAGCAGCGGAACTAGCGGCAAGGATACGCAGTATTTT

J: TRBJ2-5
size: .
D: TRBD1
V: TRBV5-1
CDR3: CASSLGQGAVETQYF
DNA: TGCGCCAGCAGCTTGGGACAGGGGGCTGTGGAGACCCAGTACTTC

J: TRBJ2-2
size: .
D: .
V: TRBV3-1
CDR3: CASSQERASDAGELFF
DNA: TGTGCCAGCAGCCAAGAAAGGGCTAGCGATGCCGGGGAGCTGTTTTTT

J: TRBJ2-5
size: .
D: TRBD1
V: TRBV6-5
CDR3: CASSYSPFTGGFGETQYF
DNA: TGTGCCAGCAGTTACTCACCGTTTACAGGGGGCTTTGGGGAGACCCAGTACTTC

J: TRBJ2-1
size: .
D: TRBD2
V: TRBV12-3/TRBV12-4
CDR3: CASSSPLAGDFDEQFF
DNA: TGTGCCAGCAGTTCGCCCCTAGCGGGAGATTTCGATGAGCAGTTCTTC

J: TRBJ2-3
size: .
D: .
V: TRBV5-1
CDR3: CASSLQGRYTDTQYF
DNA: TGCGCCAGCAGCTTGCAGGGGCGCTACACAGATACGCAGTATTTT

J: TRBJ1-2
size: .
D: TRBD1
V: TRBV3-1
CDR3: CASSQVGGSYGYTF
DNA: TGTGCCAGCAGCCAAGTAGGGGGCTCGTACGGCTACACCTTC

J: TRBJ2-1
size: .
D: TRBD2
V: TRBV6-5
CDR3: CASSSGLEADNEQFF
DNA: TGTGCCAGCAGTTCGGGACTAGAAGCTGACAATGAGCAGTTCTTC

J: TRBJ2-1
size: .
D: .
V: TRBV12-3/TRBV12-4
CDR3: CASSIGGKFNEQFF
DNA: TGTGCCAGCAGTATAGGGGGGAAATTTAATGAGCAGTTCTTC

J: TRBJ1-2
size: .
D: TRBD1
V: TRBV9
CDR3: CASSASTGNYYGYTF
DNA: TGTGCCAGCAGCGCCTCGACAGGGAACTACTATGGCTACACCTTC

J: TRBJ2-1
size: .
D: .
V: TRBV14
CDR3: CASSVTWFNEQFF
DNA: TGTGCCAGCAGCGTTACTTGGTTCAATGAGCAGTTCTTC

J: TRBJ1-2
size: .
D: TRBD1
V: TRBV9
CDR3: CASSTRQGYGYTF
DNA: TGTGCCAGCAGCACCCGACAGGGTTATGGCTACACCTTC

J: TRBJ2-3
size: .
D: .
V: TRBV6-2/TRBV6-3
CDR3: CASSYSPSVMFTDTQYF
DNA: TGTGCCAGCAGTTACTCGCCTAGCGTGATGTTCACAGATACGCAGTATTTT

J: TRBJ2-1
size: .
D: .
V: TRBV7-2
CDR3: CAGARGPFKDNEQFF
DNA: TGTGCCGGAGCTAGGGGACCCTTTAAGGACAATGAGCAGTTCTTC

J: TRBJ2-1
size: once
D: TRBD1
V: TRBV6-4
CDR3: CASSPTGDEQFF
DNA: TGTGCCAGCAGTCCTACAGGGGACGAGCAGTTCTTC

J: TRBJ2-2
size: .
D: .
V: TRBV25-1
CDR3: CASSEVGTGELFF
DNA: TGTGCCAGCAGTGAAGTAGGGACCGGGGAGCTGTTTTTT

J: TRBJ2-2
size: once
D: TRBD2
V: TRBV5-1
CDR3: CASSLAGGSGELFF
DNA: TGCGCCAGCAGCTTGGCCGGCGGGAGCGGGGAGCTGTTTTTT

J: TRBJ1-1
size: once
D: TRBD1
V: TRBV5-1
CDR3: CASRPQLRFRQGPEAFF
DNA: TGCGCCAGCAGACCCCAACTGAGGTTCCGACAGGGGCCTGAAGCTTTCTTT

J: TRBJ1-2
size: .
D: TRBD1
V: TRBV4-1
CDR3: CASSQDGQGAKYGYTF
DNA: TGCGCCAGCAGCCAAGATGGACAGGGGGCGAAGTATGGCTACACCTTC

J: TRBJ1-1
size: .
D: .
V: TRBV20-1
CDR3: CSARATGRVNTEAFF
DNA: TGCAGTGCCCGCGCTACCGGAAGGGTGAACACTGAAGCTTTCTTT

J: TRBJ2-7
size: .
D: .
V: TRBV19
CDR3: CASSGESTSYEQYF
DNA: TGTGCCAGTAGTGGGGAGAGTACCTCCTACGAGCAGTACTTC

J: TRBJ2-5
size: .
D: .
V: TRBV27
CDR3: CASYYGETQYF
DNA: TGTGCCTCCTATTACGGGGAGACCCAGTACTTC

J: TRBJ1-2
size: .
D: .
V: TRBV5-4
CDR3: CASSLRVGYGYTF
DNA: TGTGCCAGCAGCCTGAGAGTGGGTTATGGCTACACCTTC

J: TRBJ2-7
size: .
D: TRBD1
V: TRBV14
CDR3: CASSQLGQGVNEQYF
DNA: TGTGCCAGCAGCCAGCTGGGACAGGGAGTAAATGAGCAGTACTTC

J: TRBJ2-2
size: .
D: .
V: TRBV15
CDR3: CATSRDKGLTGELFF
DNA: TGTGCCACCAGCAGAGATAAGGGATTAACCGGGGAGCTGTTTTTT